The 12 T cell receptor beta chains presented below share a single source sample, sequenced in a study of graft-versus-host responses after intestinal transplantation. Here immunoSEQ multiplex PCR was the method, and the copy in TCRdb shows in-frame clones only, minus some. Of more than 8,000 clones listed, under 95% are singletons. The specimen was PBMCs, collected around 31 days after intestinal transplant. These receptors all come from a human patient who received an intestinal transplant, so some T cells may come from the graft donor.

The rearrangement joins TRBV4-1 to TRBJ2-1, with D possibly matching TRBD2 (6 bases). The V gene's germline CDR1 is MGHRA and CDR2 YSYEKL. There are 17 residues in the CDR3. Between the trimmed V and J ends, which lost 4 bases and 15 bases, there was a span of 31 bases. CDR3 residues: CASSLPRRGAEGQRRFF. CDR3 coding DNA: TGCGCCAGCAGCCTCCCCAGGAGGGGCGCGGAAGGGCAGCGTAGGTTCTTC.

The V gene is TRBV14, the J gene TRBJ2-5, with 9 nucleotides matching TRBD1. V was clipped by 3 bases and J by 5 bases; unmatched bases: 7. Germline CDR1 and CDR2: SGHDN and FVKESK. There are 15 residues in the CDR3. CDR3 residues: CASSQGQGYGETQYF. The CDR3 region has the DNA TGTGCCAGCAGCCAGGGACAGGGTTATGGGGAGACCCAGTACTTC.

V is TRBV12-2 and J is TRBJ1-2; the table's D call, TRBD1, has no DNA check behind it. TRBV12-2 is a recognized pseudogene. The CDR3 is 13 amino acids. CDR3 region: CASRYRGNYGYTF. CDR3 sequence (DNA): TGTGCAAGTCGCTACAGGGGAAACTATGGCTACACCTTC.

This clone was found a few times. This chain joins TRBV9 and TRBJ2-1, with D possibly being TRBD1 or TRBD2 (5 bases each). The V gene's germline CDR1 is SGDLS and CDR2 YYNGEE. Trimming removed 4 bases at V and 3 bases at J, with 17 bases between. This CDR3 is built from 16 residues. CDR3 sequence: CASSPSEGAGYNEQFF. DNA of the CDR3: TGTGCCAGCAGCCCGAGTGAAGGGGCGGGCTACAATGAGCAGTTCTTC.

The rearrangement links TRBV4-2 to TRBJ1-1; a weak D match, TRBD1 (5 bases). The CDR3 totals 13 residues. Germline-derived CDR1 and CDR2 are LGHNA and YNFKEQ. The V gene lost 2 bases and the J gene lost 6 bases, with 10 bases spanning the gap. The CDR3 region has the DNA TGTGCCAGCAGCCAATCACCAGGGTCTGAAGCTTTCTTT. Translation gives CASSQSPGSEAFF.

The gene calls are TRBV11-2 and TRBJ2-7, with a possible D match to TRBD1 (5 bases). V dropped 5 bases and J dropped 2 bases, with 13 bases sitting between them. This CDR3 has 14 amino acids. Per the germline V gene, CDR1 is SGHAT and CDR2 is FQNNGV. The DNA of the CDR3 is TGTGCCAGCAGCCTATTCAGACAGACCTACGAGCAGTACTTC. As protein: CASSLFRQTYEQYF. The entire variable domain, with the rest obtained from reference TRBV11-2 and TRBJ2-7, is as follows: EAGVAQSPRYKIIEKRQSVAFWCNPISGHATLYWYQQILGQGPKLLIQFQNNGVVDDSQLPKDRFSAERLKGVDSTLKIQPAKLEDSAVYLCASSLFRQTYEQYFGPGTRLTVT.

V is TRBV23-1 and J is TRBJ2-1; the D is unclear. TRBV23-1 is filed as an ORF, its function uncertain. The CDR3 is made up of 12 amino acids. V dropped 0 bases and J dropped 6 bases, with 3 bases sitting between them. The CDR3: CASSQSGNEQFF. The CDR3 DNA sequence: TGCGCCAGCAGTCAATCGGGCAATGAGCAGTTCTTC.

The rearrangement links TRBV6-5 to TRBJ1-2; D gene unclear. The germline V gene encodes CDR1 MNHEY and CDR2 SVGAGI. The CDR3 runs to 10 residues. Trimming removed 2 bases from V and 8 bases from J, with 3 bases in between. This CDR3 reads CASSYGGYTF. The CDR3 bases are TGTGCCAGCAGTTACGGCGGCTACACCTTC.

The chain carries TRBV27 and TRBJ1-1, with a tentative D call TRBD1 (6 bases). CDR1 and CDR2 (germline): MNHEY, SMNVEV (reference sequence). Trimming removed 2 bases at V and 5 bases at J, with 9 bases between. This CDR3 is 13 amino acids long. CDR3 protein: CASSLPGETEAFF. The DNA for the CDR3 is TGTGCCAGCAGTTTACCAGGGGAGACTGAAGCTTTCTTT.

This sequence joins TRBV4-1 and TRBJ1-2; 9 bases match TRBD1. The germline CDR1 and CDR2 sequences are MGHRA and YSYEKL. Trimming cost V 3 bases and J 4 bases; bases outside gene matches: 9. This CDR3 comprises 16 residues. In DNA form, the CDR3 reads TGCGCCAGCAGCCATGCCTCTGGGACAGGGCCCTATGGCTACACCTTC. Translating it yields CASSHASGTGPYGYTF.

The chain couples TRBV18 to TRBJ2-2; D unclear. This CDR3 spans 14 amino acids. The germline V and J ends were trimmed by 1 base and 8 bases, with 11 bases remaining between them. Per the germline V gene, CDR1 is KGHSH and CDR2 is LQKENI. In nucleotides, the CDR3 is TGTGCCAGCTCACCACGCCTGGAGATGGGGGAGCTGTTTTTT. It codes for CASSPRLEMGELFF.

This sequence joins TRBV12-5 and TRBJ1-1; 12 nucleotides match TRBD1. J gave up 2 bases and V 3 bases, and 1 base lay outside the gene matches. Per germline, CDR1 LGHNT and CDR2 FRNRAP. The CDR3 has 15 residues. The CDR3 loop reads CASGFGTGGNTEAFF. DNA for the CDR3: TGTGCTAGTGGTTTTGGGACAGGGGGCAACACTGAAGCTTTCTTT.